Sequencing of this T cell receptor beta chain was carried out in a study of OX40 agonist ivuxolimab in advanced cancers. The CDR3 loop spans 17 amino acids. Germline values: CDR1 SNHLY, CDR2 FYNNEI. Trimming took 2 bases from V and 2 from J, leaving 16 bases between them. Here immunoSEQ multiplex PCR was the method, and the copy in TCRdb shows in-frame clones only, minus some. The repertoire holds approximately 58,000 clones, about 88% seen once, with roughly 0.77% in the top ten. The chain combines TRBV2 with TRBJ2-1; D not certain. The clonotype was recovered from an adult with an advanced solid tumor such as melanoma, head and neck, liver or kidney cancer. The source material was CD4+ or CD8+ T cells sorted from blood, sampled in a trial of the OX40 agonist ivuxolimab. The CDR3: CASSESGHAWAYNEQFF. Written as DNA, the CDR3 is TGTGCCAGCAGTGAAAGTGGGCACGCATGGGCCTACAATGAGCAGTTCTTC.